This T cell receptor beta chain was recorded in a study of Ad26.COV2.S vaccination and SARS-CoV-2 variants. Study context: Once or twice, 56 days apart, Ad26.COV2.S was delivered intramuscularly.

Noted treatment: approximately 18 received Ad26.COV2.S at low or high dose, single or two shots; several received placebo; per-sample allocation not given. Sampling took place 63 days after the first vaccine or placebo injection. Trimming took 3 bases from V and 3 from J; bases not matched to a gene: 5. This CDR3 has 16 amino acids. The V gene's germline CDR1 is SGHRS and CDR2 YFSETQ. Produced via immunoSEQ multiplex PCR; TCRdb's table is partial and in-frame only. In the table there are about 680,000 clones, more than 80% of which are singletons. The sequence was collected from a person aged 18-60 years who received the Ad26.COV2.S COVID-19 vaccine or a placebo. Material: peripheral blood, obtained in a trial of Ad26.COV2.S vaccine versus placebo. This chain joins TRBV5-1 and TRBJ2-2; 10 bases line up with TRBD1. This CDR3 reads CASSWGTGEDTGELFF. In DNA, the CDR3 is TGCGCCAGCAGCTGGGGGACAGGGGAGGACACCGGGGAGCTGTTTTTT.